Sequencing of this T cell receptor (beta chain) was carried out in a study of cytomegalovirus exposure and HLA in healthy donors. Study-wide results and caveats: Some TCR beta chains (about 180 of them) were listed as cytomegalovirus-associated. When the data were analyzed later, several of the most significant clusters appeared to be linked to common viral pathogens. An Asian-associated ancestry cluster reportedly showed fewer N-insertions than the roughly 700-donor mean in a later analysis.

PCR amplification relied on 60 Vbeta primers (plus 13 Jbeta primers). The assay was immunoSEQ multiplex PCR, and TCRdb's table has in-frame clones only and misses some. Of under 200,000 clones listed, about 80% are singletons. The CDR3 consists of 15 residues. Germline V gene data show CDR1 as LGHNA and CDR2 as YSLEER. The V gene lost 0 bases and the J gene lost 2 bases, with 11 bases spanning the gap. With respect to this clone: Its antigen remains unknown.

The sequencing sample was made of PBMCs. The rearrangement joins TRBV4-3 to TRBJ2-7; D perhaps matches TRBD2 (5 bases). This receptor was taken from a woman in her twenties or thirties in good health and CMV-seropositive. The CDR3 DNA follows: TGCGCCAGCAGCCAAGACCGTCGGGGAACCTACGAGCAGTACTTC. Translating it yields CASSQDRRGTYEQYF.